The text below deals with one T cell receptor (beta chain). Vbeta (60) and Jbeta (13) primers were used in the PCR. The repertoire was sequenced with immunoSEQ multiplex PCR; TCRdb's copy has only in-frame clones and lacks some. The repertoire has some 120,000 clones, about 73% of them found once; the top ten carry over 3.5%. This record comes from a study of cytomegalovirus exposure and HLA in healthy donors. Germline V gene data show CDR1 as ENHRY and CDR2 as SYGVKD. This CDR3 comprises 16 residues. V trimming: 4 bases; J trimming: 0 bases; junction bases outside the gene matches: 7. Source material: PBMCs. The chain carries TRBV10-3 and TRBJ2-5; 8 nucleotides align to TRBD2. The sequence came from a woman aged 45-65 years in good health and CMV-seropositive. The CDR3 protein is CAISAGLAGDQETQYF. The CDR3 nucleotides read TGTGCCATCAGTGCTGGGCTAGCGGGCGACCAAGAGACCCAGTACTTC.